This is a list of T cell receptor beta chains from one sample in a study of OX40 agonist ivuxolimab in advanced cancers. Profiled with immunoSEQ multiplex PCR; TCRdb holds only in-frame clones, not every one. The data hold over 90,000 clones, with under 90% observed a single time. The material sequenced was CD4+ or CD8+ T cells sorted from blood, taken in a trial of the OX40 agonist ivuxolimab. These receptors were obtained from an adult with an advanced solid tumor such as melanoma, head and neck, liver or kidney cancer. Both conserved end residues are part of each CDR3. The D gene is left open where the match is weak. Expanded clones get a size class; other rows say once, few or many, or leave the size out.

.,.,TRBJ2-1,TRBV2,TGTGCCAGCAGTGGCCTGCTGCCCTACAATGAGCAGTTCTTC,CASSGLLPYNEQFF
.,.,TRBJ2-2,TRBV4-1,TGCGCCAGCAGCCAAGACCCCAGCGGTTACACCGGGGAGCTGTTTTTT,CASSQDPSGYTGELFF
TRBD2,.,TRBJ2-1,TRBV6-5,TGTGCCAGCAGTTACAGCACCGGGACTAGGGTTGACGAGCAGTTCTTC,CASSYSTGTRVDEQFF
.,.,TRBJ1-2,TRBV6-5,TGTGCCAGCAGCCCTGGGCGCTATGGCTACACCTTC,CASSPGRYGYTF
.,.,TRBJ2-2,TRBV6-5,TGTGCCAGTGGGGGTTGGGCTTCGAACACCGGGGAGCTGTTTTTT,CASGGWASNTGELFF
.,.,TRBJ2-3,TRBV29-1,TGCAGCGTTGAATTGGGGGAAAGAGCGACAGATACGCAGTATTTT,CSVELGERATDTQYF
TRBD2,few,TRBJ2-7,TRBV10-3,TGTGCCATCAGTGAGTCTCGAGCGGGAGGGATTTCCTACGAGCAGTACTTC,CAISESRAGGISYEQYF
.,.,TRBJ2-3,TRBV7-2,TGTGCCAGCAGCTTTGGGCCCAGAGATACGCAGTATTTT,CASSFGPRDTQYF
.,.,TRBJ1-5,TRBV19,TGTGCCAGTAGTTACGACGGAGGGGGGGGTACGAGCAATCAGCCCCAGCATTTT,CASSYDGGGGTSNQPQHF
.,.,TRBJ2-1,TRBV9,TGTGCCAGCAGGGCTAGCGATACCTACAATGAGCAGTTCTTC,CASRASDTYNEQFF
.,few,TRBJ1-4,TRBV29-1,TGCAGCGTTAAAAGCGGGGCTAATGAAAAACTGTTTTTT,CSVKSGANEKLFF
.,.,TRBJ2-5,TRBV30,TGTGCCTGGAGTGCAGGGGGGTCGGAGACCCAGTACTTC,CAWSAGGSETQYF
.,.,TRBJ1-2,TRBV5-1,TGCGCCAGCAGTCCCAAGGGTGACTATGGCTACACCTTC,CASSPKGDYGYTF
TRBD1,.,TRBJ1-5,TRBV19,TGTGCCAGTAGTACATGGGACAGGGGCAATCAGCCCCAGCATTTT,CASSTWDRGNQPQHF
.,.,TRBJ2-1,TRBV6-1,TGTGCCATCAGCCACGGGGACCCAGGCAATGAGCAGTTCTTC,CAISHGDPGNEQFF
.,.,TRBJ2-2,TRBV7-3,TGTGCCAGCAGCCCCACTCCGATGGGGAACACCGGGGAGCTGTTTTTT,CASSPTPMGNTGELFF
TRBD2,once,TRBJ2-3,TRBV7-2,TGTGCCAGCAGCTTAGCGGGAGGGACAGATACGCAGTATTTT,CASSLAGGTDTQYF
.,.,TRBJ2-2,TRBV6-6,TGTGCCAGCAGTACTCTAGGGGTCGGGGAGCTGTTTTTT,CASSTLGVGELFF
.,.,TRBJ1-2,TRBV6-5,TGTGCCAGCAGAAAGGACGGAGACTATGGCTACACCTTC,CASRKDGDYGYTF
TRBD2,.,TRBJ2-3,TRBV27,TGTGCCAGCACCCCATGGGGACTAGCGGGAGCAGATACGCAGTATTTT,CASTPWGLAGADTQYF
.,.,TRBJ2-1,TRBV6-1,TGTGCCAGCAGTGAAATGTACAATGAGCAGTTCTTC,CASSEMYNEQFF
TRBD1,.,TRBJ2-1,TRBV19,TGTGCCAGTAGCCAAACTGACAGGGTTGAGGATGAGCAGTTCTTC,CASSQTDRVEDEQFF
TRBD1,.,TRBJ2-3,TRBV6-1,TGTGCCAGTGGGGACAGGGGCACAGATACGCAGTATTTT,CASGDRGTDTQYF
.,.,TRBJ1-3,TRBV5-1,TGCGCCAGCAGCCCCCACGACGGCCGGGGAGGAAACACCATATATTTT,CASSPHDGRGGNTIYF
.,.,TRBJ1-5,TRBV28,TGTGCCAGCAGCCTAGCCCGTTTCGATCAGCCCCAGCATTTT,CASSLARFDQPQHF
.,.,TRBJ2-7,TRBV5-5,TGTGCCAGCAGCTCCCAAGGAGCCTACGAGCAGTACTTC,CASSSQGAYEQYF
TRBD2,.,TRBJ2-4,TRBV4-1,TGCGCCAGCAGCCAAGGAATCCTCGGTAGCGGGAGAGTAGGCAAAAACATTCAGTACTTC,CASSQGILGSGRVGKNIQYF
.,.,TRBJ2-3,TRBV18,TGTGCCAGCTCACCCGGCTATGTCACAGATACGCAGTATTTT,CASSPGYVTDTQYF
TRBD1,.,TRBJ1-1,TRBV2,TGTGCCAGCACAGGACAGGGGTACCCCACTGAAGCTTTCTTT,CASTGQGYPTEAFF
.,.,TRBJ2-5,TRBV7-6,TGTGCCAGCAGCCCCAGGTGGTCGGGTCCTGGGGAGACCCAGTACTTC,CASSPRWSGPGETQYF
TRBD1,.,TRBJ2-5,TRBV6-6,TGTGCCAGCAGGGGGGACAGATACCAAGAGACCCAGTACTTC,CASRGDRYQETQYF
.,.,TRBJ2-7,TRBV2,TGTGCCAGCAGTGGGGGGTCCGAGCAGTACTTC,CASSGGSEQYF